This entry describes one T cell receptor beta chain. Time point defined: after dendritic cell vaccination, including at tumor progression/relapse. The method was immunoSEQ multiplex PCR; TCRdb's version includes in-frame clones alone and lacks a portion of them. The data show roughly 100,000 clones, roughly four fifths seen once. The germline CDR1 and CDR2 sequences are ENHRY and SYGVKD. Deletions cut 3 bases from V and 11 bases from J, with 10 bases between. The CDR3 extends over 11 amino acids. The data were taken from a study of glioma-infiltrating T cells after dendritic cell vaccination. Study-level background: Dendritic cell vaccination trial patients had either newly diagnosed or recurrent glioblastoma.

The sample consisted of blood, taken after dendritic cell vaccination. The clonotype was recovered from a human donor with glioblastoma. The chain recombines TRBV10-3 with TRBJ1-1; no clear D. The CDR3 region is CAISDSVSAFF. The CDR3 region has the DNA TGTGCCATCAGTGATTCTGTGTCGGCTTTCTTT.